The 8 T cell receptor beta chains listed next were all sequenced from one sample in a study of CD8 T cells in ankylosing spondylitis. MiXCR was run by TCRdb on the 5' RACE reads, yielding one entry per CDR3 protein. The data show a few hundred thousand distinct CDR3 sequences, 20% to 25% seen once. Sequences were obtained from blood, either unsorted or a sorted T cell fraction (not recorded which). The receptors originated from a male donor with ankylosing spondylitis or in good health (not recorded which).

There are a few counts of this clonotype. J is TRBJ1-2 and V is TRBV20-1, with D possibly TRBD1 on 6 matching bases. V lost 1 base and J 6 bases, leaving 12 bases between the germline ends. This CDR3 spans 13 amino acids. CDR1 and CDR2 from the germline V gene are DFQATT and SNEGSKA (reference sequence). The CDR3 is CSARVRDTNGYTF. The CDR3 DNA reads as TGCAGTGCTAGAGTTCGGGACACCAATGGCTACACCTTC.

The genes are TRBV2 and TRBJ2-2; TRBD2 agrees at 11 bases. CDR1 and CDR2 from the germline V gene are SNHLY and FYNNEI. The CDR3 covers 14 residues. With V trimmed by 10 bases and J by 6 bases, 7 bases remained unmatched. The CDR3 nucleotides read TGTGCCATCATAGCGGGGGGGCCGGCCGGGGAGCTGTTTTTT. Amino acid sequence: CAIIAGGPAGELFF.

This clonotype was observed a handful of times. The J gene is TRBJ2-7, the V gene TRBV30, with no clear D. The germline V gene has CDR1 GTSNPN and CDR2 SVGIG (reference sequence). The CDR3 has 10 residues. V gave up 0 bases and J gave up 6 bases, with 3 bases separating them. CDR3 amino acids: CAWSVSEQYF. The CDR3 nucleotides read TGTGCCTGGAGTGTATCCGAGCAGTACTTC.

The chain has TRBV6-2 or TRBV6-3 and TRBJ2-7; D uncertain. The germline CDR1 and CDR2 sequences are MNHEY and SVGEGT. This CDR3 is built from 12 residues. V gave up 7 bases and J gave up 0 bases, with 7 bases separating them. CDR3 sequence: CASMESSYEQYF. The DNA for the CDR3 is TGTGCCAGCATGGAGAGCTCCTACGAGCAGTACTTC.

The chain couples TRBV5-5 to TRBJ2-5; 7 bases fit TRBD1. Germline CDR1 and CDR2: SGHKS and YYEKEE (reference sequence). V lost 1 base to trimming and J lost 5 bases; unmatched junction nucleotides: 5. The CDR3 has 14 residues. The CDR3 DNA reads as TGTGCCAGCAGCTTGACAGGGGATGAGGAGACCCAGTACTTC. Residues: CASSLTGDEETQYF. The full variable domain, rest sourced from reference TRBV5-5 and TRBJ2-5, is DAGVTQSPTHLIKTRGQQVTLRCSPISGHKSVSWYQQVLGQGPQFIFQYYEKEERGRGNFPDRFSARQFPNYSSELNVNALLLGDSALYLCASSLTGDEETQYFGPGTRLLVL.

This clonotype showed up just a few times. In DNA form, the CDR3 reads TGTGCCAGCACTAGGACAGGGGCCGTCTATGGCTACACCTTC. Residues: CASTRTGAVYGYTF. The chain is built from TRBV2 and TRBJ1-2, with 9 nucleotides matching TRBD1. The CDR3 runs 14 residues. Germline CDR1 reads SNHLY; CDR2 reads FYNNEI. The V and J ends lost 7 bases and 4 bases, in that order; junction bases with no gene match: 7. Looking up the rest from reference TRBV2 and TRBJ1-2 gives the full variable domain: EPEVTQTPSHQVTQMGQEVILRCVPISNHLYFYWYRQILGQKVEFLVSFYNNEISEKSEIFDDQFSVERPDGSNFTLKIRSTKLEDSAMYFCASTRTGAVYGYTFGSGTRLTVV.

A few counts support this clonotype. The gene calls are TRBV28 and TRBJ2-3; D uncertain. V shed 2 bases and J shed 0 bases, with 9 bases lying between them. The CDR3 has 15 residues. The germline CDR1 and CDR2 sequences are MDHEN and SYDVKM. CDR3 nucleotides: TGTGCCAGCAGTTTAGCGCCAAGTAGCACAGATACGCAGTATTTT. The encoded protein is CASSLAPSSTDTQYF.

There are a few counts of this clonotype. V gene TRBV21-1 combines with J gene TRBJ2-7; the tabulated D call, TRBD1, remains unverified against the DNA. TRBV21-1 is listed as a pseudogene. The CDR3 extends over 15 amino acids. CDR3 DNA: TGTGCCAGCAACCCGGAGGGACAGCTGATCTACGAGCAGTACTTC. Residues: CASNPEGQLIYEQYF.